The entry below gives a single TCR beta chain sequence along with its context. The target antigen is unknown. The PCR made use of 60 Vbeta and 13 Jbeta primers. Libraries were prepared by immunoSEQ multiplex PCR; TCRdb keeps only in-frame clonotypes and omits some of them. The data show more than 150,000 clones, about three quarters seen once. This specimen belongs to a study of cytomegalovirus exposure and HLA in healthy donors. Study results and limitations: One cluster of highly shared sequence variants probably arose as a sequencing artifact.

The donors were healthy bone marrow donors. Source material: PBMCs. The clonotype was recovered from a woman aged 40 to 55 in good health and CMV-seropositive.

CDR3 in amino acids: CASSQETGTGYEQYF. The CDR3 DNA reads as TGCGCCAGCAGCCAAGAGACAGGGACGGGCTACGAGCAGTACTTC. V usage is TRBV4-3 and J usage is TRBJ2-7; 7 bases align to TRBD1. Germline-derived CDR1 and CDR2 are LGHNA and YSLEER. The CDR3 loop spans 15 amino acids. The J segment lost 3 bases and the V segment lost 0 bases, leaving 5 bases of the junction unmatched.